This T cell receptor (beta chain) was recorded in a study of response to subunit inactivated influenza vaccine. Study-level points and caveats: The authors suggested that few new T cells are recruited per seasonal influenza vaccination.

This clonotype showed up many times. Its antigen is still unknown. From the RT-PCR reads, TCRdb called clonotypes with MiXCR, one entry per CDR3 protein. The data show more than 450,000 distinct CDR3 sequences, about 10% seen once. The CDR3 spans 16 residues. CDR1 and CDR2 (germline): SGHNT, YENEEA. V lost 5 bases to trimming and J lost 6 bases; unmatched junction nucleotides: 10. This clonotype was sampled from a man in his fifties who received an inactivated influenza vaccine. The sample in question was PBMCs from blood, obtained on the day of vaccination. The chain recombines TRBV11-3 with TRBJ2-1, with 10 nucleotides matching TRBD1. This CDR3 reads CASSLEGTGATNEQFF. For the CDR3, the DNA is TGTGCCAGCAGCCTCGAAGGGACAGGGGCAACCAATGAGCAGTTCTTC.